Here is one T cell receptor beta chain with its context. The read gets to within 3 residues of the CDR3 end, and the germline J gene fills in the rest. This CDR3 contains 15 residues. From germline, CDR1 is SGHTA and CDR2 FQGNSA. The ends were cut back, 5 bases at V and 0 bases at J, with 11 bases in the middle. This entry belongs to a study of T cells in women clearing cervical HPV infection. Background on the study: Cases: HPV16-related CIN3 or worse on histology, 2 invasive cancers. HLA type could not be excluded as a confounder. Blood came at first lesion visit for cases, post-clearance for controls.

Generated by immunoSEQ multiplex PCR, the TCRdb table keeps only in-frame clones and is missing some. This repertoire includes tens of thousands of clones. MY09/MY11 PCR detected cervical HPV DNA; dot-blot assigned genotypes. The clonotype originates from a woman between 18 and 70 years old with a cervical HPV16 infection that either progressed to CIN3+ or cleared (not recorded which). The sample comprised blood buffy coat. V gene TRBV7-2 combines with J gene TRBJ2-1, with D perhaps matching TRBD1 (5 bases). The covered CDR3 bases are TGTGCCAGCAGCACCGACAGCTACTCCTACAATGAG. Protein: CASSTDSYSYNE. The complete CDR3 sequence is CASSTDSYSYNEQFF.